This T cell receptor beta chain was identified during a study of regulatory T cells in long-lasting Graves disease. Regarding the study as a whole: Not thyroid tissue but only peripheral blood was studied.

The CDR3 consists of 13 residues. The germline CDR1 and CDR2 sequences are SGHRS and YFSETQ. As regards this clonotype: As yet, its antigen is unknown. This may arise from a read error, as a much more abundant clone is one base away.

The time point is: persistent/refractory GD, antithyroid drugs over 5 years with positive TRAb. TCR sequences were obtained from RNA taken from PBMCs. EDTA tubes collected around 10 milliliters of peripheral blood. Arm-PCR of CDR3 regions with iRepertoire HTBI primers generated TCR beta libraries. In TCRdb, the multiplex PCR reads were re-called with MiXCR into one record per CDR3 protein. Counted here are 350,000 to 450,000 distinct CDR3 sequences, approximately 23% occurring once; the ten biggest clones make up around a quarter. The clonotype originates from a woman in her 40s with Graves disease. Material: peripheral blood mononuclear cells (PBMCs), obtained when the disease was refractory, from a patient treated with antithyroid drugs. The chain recombines TRBV5-1 with TRBJ1-2; D is unresolved. For the CDR3, the DNA is TGCGCCAGCAGCTTAGGGATACAAGATGGCTGCACCTTC. It encodes CASSLGIQDGCTF.